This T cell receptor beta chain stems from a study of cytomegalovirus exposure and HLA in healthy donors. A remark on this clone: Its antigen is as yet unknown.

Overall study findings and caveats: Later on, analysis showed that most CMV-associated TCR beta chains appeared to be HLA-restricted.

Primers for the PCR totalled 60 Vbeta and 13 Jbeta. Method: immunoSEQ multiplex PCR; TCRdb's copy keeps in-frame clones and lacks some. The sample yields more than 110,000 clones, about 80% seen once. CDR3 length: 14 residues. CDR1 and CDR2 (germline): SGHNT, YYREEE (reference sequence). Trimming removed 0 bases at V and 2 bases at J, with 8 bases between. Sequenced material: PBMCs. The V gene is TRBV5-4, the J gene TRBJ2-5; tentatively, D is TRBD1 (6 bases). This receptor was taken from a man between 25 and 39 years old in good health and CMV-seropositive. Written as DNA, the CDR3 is TGTGCCAGCAGCTTGGCCAGGGGACAAGAGACCCAGTACTTC. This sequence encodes CASSLARGQETQYF.